The 20 T cell receptor beta chains given below trace back to one sample, sequenced in a study of T cell responses to AZD1222 COVID-19 vaccine. The method was immunoSEQ multiplex PCR; TCRdb's version includes in-frame clones alone and lacks a portion of them. The sample lists approximately 180,000 clones, 70% to 90% seen once, with roughly 4% in the top ten. The source was peripheral blood, collected 28 days after the second dose of the MenACWY control vaccine. The receptors derive from an adult who received the MenACWY meningococcal vaccine as a control.

The V call is TRBV10-1, the J call TRBJ2-1; 10 bases line up with TRBD2. The CDR3 covers 15 residues. Germline CDR1 reads WNHNN; CDR2 reads SYGVQD (reference sequence). J lost 9 bases, V lost 5 bases, and 10 bases had no gene match. The CDR3 protein is CASSLGLADVGEQFF. As DNA, the CDR3 is TGCGCCAGCAGTCTCGGACTAGCGGATGTTGGTGAGCAGTTCTTC.

The genes are TRBV18 and TRBJ1-4; D uncertain. Germline-derived CDR1 and CDR2 are KGHSH and LQKENI. CDR3 size: 14 residues. The ends were cut back, 2 bases at V and 8 bases at J, with 12 bases in the middle. Written as DNA, the CDR3 is TGTGCCAGCTCACCAATGCAGGCCTCCGAAAAACTGTTTTTT. This translates into CASSPMQASEKLFF.

DNA of the CDR3: TGTGCCAGCAGCGCCTCCACTGCGGGAGTATCTTTGGGCTCCTACGAGCAGTACTTC. It codes for CASSASTAGVSLGSYEQYF. This sequence joins TRBV9 and TRBJ2-7; TRBD2 agrees at 7 bases. The trim removed 3 bases at V and 0 bases at J, leaving 18 bases unmatched. The germline CDR1 and CDR2 sequences are SGDLS and YYNGEE. The CDR3 consists of 19 residues. The variable domain in full, with the rest retrieved from reference TRBV9 and TRBJ2-7, is DSGVTQTPKHLITATGQRVTLRCSPRSGDLSVYWYQQSLDQGLQFLIQYYNGEERAKGNILERFSAQQFPDLHSELNLSSLELGDSALYFCASSASTAGVSLGSYEQYFGPGTRLTVT.

The chain is built from TRBV4-2 and TRBJ2-2; D is uncertain. Trimming removed 0 bases at V and 5 bases at J, with 7 bases between. CDR1 is LGHNA and CDR2 is YNFKEQ in the germline V gene. This CDR3 region has 14 residues. CDR3 sequence reads: CASSQESRTGELFF. The CDR3 DNA is TGTGCCAGCAGCCAAGAGTCGAGAACCGGGGAGCTGTTTTTT.

This chain links TRBV10-1 with TRBJ2-2; no clear D. Between the trimmed V and J ends, which lost 3 bases and 7 bases, there was a span of 3 bases. Germline CDR1 is WNHNN and CDR2 is SYGVQD (reference sequence). This CDR3 is 11 amino acids long. The DNA of the CDR3 is TGCGCCAGCAGTGAAGGCGGGGAGCTGTTTTTT. It is translated as CASSEGGELFF.

The rearrangement joins TRBV30 to TRBJ1-5, with D hard to call. V was clipped by 2 bases and J by 8 bases, with 13 bases between them. Germline CDR1 GTSNPN, CDR2 SVGIG (reference sequence). The CDR3 totals 13 residues. DNA for the CDR3: TGTGCCTGGAGTAATGAGGAAGGAAAGCCCCAGCATTTT. Amino acids: CAWSNEEGKPQHF. The whole variable domain, remainder taken from reference TRBV30 and TRBJ1-5, is SQTIHQWPATLVQPVGSPLSLECTVEGTSNPNLYWYRQAAGRGLQLLFYSVGIGQISSEVPQNLSASRPQDRQFILSSKKLLLSDSGFYLCAWSNEEGKPQHFGDGTRLSIL.

The chain combines TRBV28 with TRBJ2-7; possible D gene TRBD2, 5 bases. The V end was cut by 7 bases, the J end by 2 bases, with 12 bases between. The germline CDR1 and CDR2 sequences are MDHEN and SYDVKM. The CDR3 has 13 amino acids. The CDR3 region is CASTKPGTYEQYF. Written as DNA, the CDR3 is TGTGCCAGCACCAAACCGGGGACCTACGAGCAGTACTTC.

The chain couples TRBV5-1 to TRBJ2-3, with 7 bases identical to TRBD1. From germline, CDR1 is SGHRS and CDR2 YFSETQ. The CDR3 has 17 residues. V lost 5 bases and J lost 3; bases outside the gene matches: 15. CDR3 coding DNA: TGCGCCAGCAGTTACCAAGTCCTGACAGGGAGAACAGATACGCAGTATTTT. Its translation: CASSYQVLTGRTDTQYF.

The chain combines TRBV12-3 or TRBV12-4 with TRBJ2-6; the match to TRBD1 covers 7 bases. The V and J ends lost 0 bases and 13 bases, in that order; junction bases with no gene match: 3. The CDR3 runs to 13 residues. Here the CDR3 DNA reads TGTGCCAGCAGTTTAGCAGGGGGCAGAGTCCTGACTTTC. It encodes CASSLAGGRVLTF.

The genes are TRBV2 and TRBJ2-1; D is unclear. Trimming pared 6 bases from V and 5 bases from J, leaving 14 bases between. This CDR3 region has 14 residues. The germline gives CDR1 SNHLY, CDR2 FYNNEI. Written as DNA, the CDR3 is TGTGCCAGCAGCAGCCTAACGTCCGACAATGAGCAGTTCTTC. Protein sequence: CASSSLTSDNEQFF.

The chain joins TRBV11-2 to TRBJ2-7; D ambiguous. Germline V gene data show CDR1 as SGHAT and CDR2 as FQNNGV. There are 14 residues in the CDR3. The V gene lost 1 base and the J gene lost 3 bases, with 10 bases spanning the gap. The CDR3 sequence: CASSLVPLNYEQYF. CDR3 bases: TGTGCCAGCAGCTTAGTTCCCTTAAACTACGAGCAGTACTTC.

This clone was observed a few times. The chain links TRBV28 to TRBJ2-2; D is unclear. The CDR3 is 11 amino acids. CDR1 is MDHEN, CDR2 SYDVKM, per germline. Trimming took 2 bases from V and 8 from J, leaving 3 bases between them. The CDR3 DNA follows: TGTGCCAGCAGTTTAAAGGGGGAGCTGTTTTTT. Amino acids: CASSLKGELFF.

The rearrangement joins TRBV6-5 to TRBJ1-2, with 9 bases matching TRBD1. After removal of 6 bases from V and 7 bases from J, the junction contained 6 bases not matched to a gene. The germline CDR1 and CDR2 sequences are MNHEY and SVGAGI. The CDR3 is 13 residues long. The CDR3 DNA is TGTGCCAGCAGCCTGGGACAGGGAGGTGGCTACACCTTC. It yields the protein CASSLGQGGGYTF.

This chain joins TRBV6-2 or TRBV6-3 and TRBJ2-3; TRBD1 aligns across 10 bases. The trim removed 4 bases at V and 5 bases at J, leaving 6 bases unmatched. This CDR3 has 15 amino acids. CDR1 and CDR2 (germline): MNHEY, SVGEGT. CDR3 sequence: CASSSPGQGKDTQYF. The DNA for the CDR3 is TGTGCCAGCAGTTCCCCGGGACAGGGGAAAGATACGCAGTATTTT.

This clone was counted only a few times. This chain joins TRBV5-4 and TRBJ2-1; 10 bases align to TRBD2. J gave up 5 bases and V 5 bases, and 7 bases lay outside the gene matches. There are 15 residues in the CDR3. The germline gives CDR1 SGHNT, CDR2 YYREEE (reference sequence). The CDR3: CASRRLAGVNNEQFF. CDR3 DNA sequence: TGTGCCAGCAGGCGCCTAGCGGGAGTGAACAATGAGCAGTTCTTC.

The CDR3 DNA follows: TGTGCCACCTCAGGGAGCTCCTACAATGAGCAGTTCTTC. As protein: CATSGSSYNEQFF. The V gene is TRBV15, the J gene TRBJ2-1; D tentatively fits TRBD1 or TRBD2 (5 bases each). From germline, CDR1 is LNHNV and CDR2 YYDKDF (reference sequence). Trimming shortened V by 8 bases and J by 0 bases, and 8 bases separated the two germline ends. CDR3 size: 13 residues.

This clone turned up a few times. The chain employs TRBV12-3 or TRBV12-4 and TRBJ2-7; D gene ambiguous. The V end lost 6 bases, the J end lost 0 bases, and 9 bases lay between the germline ends. CDR3 size: 13 residues. CDR3 amino acids: CASSLQNSYEQYF. CDR3 DNA sequence: TGTGCCAGCAGCCTTCAAAACTCCTACGAGCAGTACTTC.

The chain employs TRBV28 and TRBJ1-2; the D gene is possibly TRBD1 (5 bases). The V end was cut by 8 bases, the J end by 2 bases, with 9 bases between. Germline assignment: CDR1 MDHEN and CDR2 SYDVKM. The CDR3 is 12 amino acids. CDR3 region: CASWGRNYGYTF. In DNA form, the CDR3 reads TGTGCCAGCTGGGGACGGAACTATGGCTACACCTTC.

The rearrangement links TRBV5-6 to TRBJ1-6; D unclear. CDR1 is SGHDT, CDR2 YYEEEE, per germline. The CDR3 length is 16 residues. V was shortened by 0 bases and J by 10 bases, with 17 bases between the two germline ends. CDR3 nucleotides: TGTGCCAGCAGCTTGGCCGCGACGACACAGCACTCACCCCTCCACTTT. Its protein product is CASSLAATTQHSPLHF.

In its sample, this clone was seen once. V and J are TRBV2 and TRBJ2-7; 12 nucleotides agree with TRBD2. The CDR3 extends over 17 amino acids. V lost 2 bases and J lost 4; bases outside the gene matches: 9. Germline V CDR1 and CDR2: SNHLY, FYNNEI. CDR3 residues: CASSEWTSGTGSYEQYF. Here the CDR3 DNA reads TGTGCCAGCAGTGAATGGACTAGCGGGACCGGTAGTTACGAGCAGTACTTC.